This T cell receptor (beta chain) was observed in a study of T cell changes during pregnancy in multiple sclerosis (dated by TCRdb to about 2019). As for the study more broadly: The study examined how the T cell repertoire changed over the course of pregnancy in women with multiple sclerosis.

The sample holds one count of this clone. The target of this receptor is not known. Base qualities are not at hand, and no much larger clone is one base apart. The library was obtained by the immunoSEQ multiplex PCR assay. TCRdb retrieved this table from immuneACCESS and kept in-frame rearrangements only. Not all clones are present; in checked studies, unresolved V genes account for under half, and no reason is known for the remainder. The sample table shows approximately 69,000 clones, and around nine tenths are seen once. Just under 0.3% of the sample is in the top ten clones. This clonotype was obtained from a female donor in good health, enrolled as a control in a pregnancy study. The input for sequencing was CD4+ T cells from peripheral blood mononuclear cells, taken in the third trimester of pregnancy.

CDR3 region: CASSPGPSSYNEQFF. The DNA sequence follows: TGTGCCAGCAGCCCGGGTCCCAGCTCCTACAATGAGCAGTTCTTC. The sequence joins TRBV5-4 to TRBJ2-1; no D gene call is confident. The CDR3 has 15 amino acids, counting the end cysteine and phenylalanine. Only the CDR3 DNA stays, 45 bases, in frame from base 1. Trimming removed 4 bases from V and 0 bases from J, leaving 11 bases between the germline ends. From the germline V gene (reference sequence), CDR1 is SGHNT and CDR2 is YYREEE.